The 25 T cell receptor beta chains below come from one sample, sequenced in a study of CXCR3-negative and CXCR3-positive naive CD8 T cells (dated by TCRdb to the late 2010s). Reads for this sample came from a NextSeq 550. The Human TCR Profiling Kit (MiLaboratory) was used to prepare UMI-labeled 5' RACE TRB cDNA libraries. The reads went through TCRdb reprocessing, and each CDR3 protein sequence gets one entry with no DNA. The sample's table covers roughly 71,000 distinct CDR3 sequences. About 1.5% of the sample rests with the top ten. The sample was naive CXCR3- CD8+ T cells from blood. The label giving this sample's cell subset or site can be read as: CD45RO-CCR7+CD27+CD95- naive CD8+ T cells lacking CXCR3 (TNR3-). The receptors derive from a human donor in good health. Some clones in this sample may be carry-over from other donors' samples.

This rearrangement joins TRBV20-1 to TRBJ2-3. Germline CDR1 and CDR2: DFQATT and SNEGSKA (reference sequence). This CDR3 has 15 residues. The CDR3 region is CSAPIEGFRTDTQYF.

The chain employs TRBV29-1 and TRBJ2-5; checking the TCRdb D call of TRBD1 is not possible without DNA. The CDR3 totals 14 residues. CDR1 SQVTM and CDR2 ANQGSEA come from the germline V gene. This CDR3 is CSVAGQGGDETQYF.

CDR3 sequence: CSGGLDDTGELFF. The chain has TRBV29-1 and TRBJ2-2; TCRdb reports TRBD1, a call that lacks DNA to check it against. The CDR3 loop spans 13 amino acids. CDR1 and CDR2 from the germline V gene are SQVTM and ANQGSEA.

This rearrangement joins TRBV29-1 to TRBJ2-7. The CDR3 extends over 13 amino acids. CDR1 SQVTM and CDR2 ANQGSEA come from the germline V gene. The CDR3 reads CSVATIHTYEQYF.

V is TRBV27 and J is TRBJ2-7; TCRdb reports TRBD2, a call that lacks DNA to check it against. Germline V gene sequence: CDR1 MNHEY, CDR2 SMNVEV (reference sequence). This CDR3 is 14 amino acids long. CDR3 sequence: CASLRRRVPYEQYF.

This rearrangement joins TRBV11-1 to TRBJ1-1; absent DNA, TCRdb's TRBD1 call cannot be checked. The CDR3 extends over 15 amino acids. The germline CDR1 and CDR2 sequences are SGHAT and FQDESV (reference sequence). The chain's CDR3 is CASSYTGGANTEAFF.

V is TRBV29-1 and J is TRBJ2-7; TCRdb selects TRBD1, and the lack of DNA leaves this call unchecked. The CDR3 has 13 residues. Germline loops: CDR1 SQVTM, CDR2 ANQGSEA. The CDR3 reads CSAGTVDSGEQYF.

V is TRBV28 and J is TRBJ2-3; TCRdb designates TRBD1, a call that cannot be tested without DNA. CDR1 is MDHEN and CDR2 is SYDVKM in the germline V gene. This CDR3 comprises 16 residues. CDR3 residues: CASSFRGSLGTDTQYF.

The rearrangement links TRBV4-3 to TRBJ2-1; TCRdb outputs TRBD1, but without DNA this stays unchecked. The CDR3 has 13 amino acids. Germline values: CDR1 LGHNA, CDR2 YSLEER. This chain's CDR3 is CASSQGWGDEQFF.

This CDR3 is CSVEYRGSEKLFF. The gene calls are TRBV29-1 and TRBJ1-4; the TCRdb call, TRBD1, lacks DNA for checking. The length of the CDR3 is 13 residues. Germline V lookup: CDR1 SQVTM, CDR2 ANQGSEA.

The chain combines TRBV12-3 or TRBV12-4 with TRBJ1-1. The CDR3 consists of 14 residues. This chain's CDR3 is CASSLVGLDTEAFF.

The chain has TRBV29-1 and TRBJ1-1. Germline assignment: CDR1 SQVTM and CDR2 ANQGSEA. CDR3 size: 12 residues. The CDR3 is CSAGSWGTEAFF.

The genes are TRBV7-9 and TRBJ1-2; TCRdb reports TRBD1, a call that lacks DNA to check it against. Per the germline V gene, CDR1 is SEHNR and CDR2 is FQNEAQ (reference sequence). The CDR3 loop spans 15 amino acids. The CDR3 reads CASSDTGFPPKGYTF.

This rearrangement joins TRBV20-1 to TRBJ1-2. CDR3 length: 12 residues. The germline CDR1 and CDR2 sequences are DFQATT and SNEGSKA (reference sequence). The CDR3 reads CSVRDGRYGYTF.

CDR3 sequence reads: CASSKDPGTGNTEAFF. The chain carries TRBV5-1 and TRBJ1-1; the D gene TCRdb calls, TRBD1, cannot be checked with no DNA. CDR1 and CDR2 (germline): SGHRS, YFSETQ. The CDR3 sequence is 16 residues long.

The chain combines TRBV12-3 or TRBV12-4 with TRBJ2-1; TCRdb picks TRBD2, but there is no DNA to check that call. The CDR3 extends over 20 amino acids. CDR3 residues: CASSSGLAGLPESSYNEQFF.

The chain links TRBV28 to TRBJ1-5; TCRdb lists TRBD1, though no DNA is available to test this call. Per germline, CDR1 MDHEN and CDR2 SYDVKM. This CDR3 contains 15 residues. The CDR3 is CASRITGGVNQPQHF.

The J gene is TRBJ2-1, the V gene TRBV4-1; as DNA is missing, the TRBD2 call by TCRdb cannot be tested. The CDR3 runs 17 residues. Germline CDR1 MGHRA, CDR2 YSYEKL. This chain's CDR3 is CASSQEPRREAYNEQFF.

The genes are TRBV7-6 and TRBJ2-1; TCRdb picks TRBD2, but there is no DNA to check that call. The germline CDR1 and CDR2 sequences are SGHVS and FNYEAQ. There are 19 residues in the CDR3. The CDR3 spells CASSFETGHWAGGRNEQFF.

The CDR3 spells CASSQVGPDNYGYTF. This chain joins TRBV4-1 and TRBJ1-2; no DNA is available, so the TRBD1 call from TCRdb remains unchecked. The germline V gene encodes CDR1 MGHRA and CDR2 YSYEKL. CDR3 length: 15 residues.

V is TRBV12-3 or TRBV12-4 and J is TRBJ1-3. The CDR3 length is 15 residues. This CDR3 reads CASSLGGLLGNTIYF.

The chain couples TRBV24-1 to TRBJ2-7; there is no DNA to check the TCRdb D call of TRBD2. Looked up from germline, CDR1 is KGHDR and CDR2 is SFDVKD. The CDR3 covers 13 residues. CDR3 amino acids: CATSDAGGSEQYF.

The chain employs TRBV7-8 and TRBJ2-3; TCRdb designates TRBD2, a call that cannot be tested without DNA. Germline V gene data show CDR1 as SGHVS and CDR2 as FQNEAQ. The CDR3 sequence is 17 residues long. CDR3 region: CASSLPGLAGGQDTQYF.

The rearrangement uses TRBV7-9 and TRBJ2-3; TCRdb indicates TRBD2, and absent DNA this call remains unverified. This CDR3 is built from 12 residues. Germline CDR1 and CDR2: SEHNR and FQNEAQ (reference sequence). The CDR3 sequence: CASSLASEAQYF.

The chain combines TRBV4-2 with TRBJ2-7. This CDR3 has 15 amino acids. Germline assignment: CDR1 LGHNA and CDR2 YNFKEQ. CDR3 in amino acids: CASSQAEGESYEQYF.